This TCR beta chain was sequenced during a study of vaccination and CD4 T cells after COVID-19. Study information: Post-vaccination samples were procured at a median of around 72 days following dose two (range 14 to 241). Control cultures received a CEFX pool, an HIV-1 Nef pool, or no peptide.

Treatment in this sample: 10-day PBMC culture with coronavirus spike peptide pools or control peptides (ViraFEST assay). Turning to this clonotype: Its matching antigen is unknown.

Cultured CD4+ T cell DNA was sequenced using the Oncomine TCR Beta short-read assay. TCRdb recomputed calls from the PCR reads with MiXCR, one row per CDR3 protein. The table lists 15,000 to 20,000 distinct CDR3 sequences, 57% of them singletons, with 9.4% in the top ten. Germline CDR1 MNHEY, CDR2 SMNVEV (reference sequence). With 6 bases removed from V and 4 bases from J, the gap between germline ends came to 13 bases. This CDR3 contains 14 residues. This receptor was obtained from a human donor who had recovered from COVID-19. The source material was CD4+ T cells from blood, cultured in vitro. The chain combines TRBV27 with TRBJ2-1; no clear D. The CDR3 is CASSPLMLYNEQFF. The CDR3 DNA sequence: TGTGCCAGCAGCCCCCTTATGCTATACAATGAGCAGTTCTTC.